The present T cell receptor beta chain was sequenced within a study of cytomegalovirus exposure and HLA in healthy donors. Participants comprised healthy donors of bone marrow. Germline CDR1 and CDR2: LGHNA and YSLEER. The CDR3 loop spans 16 amino acids. J gave up 6 bases and V 0 bases, and 10 bases lay outside the gene matches. PCR was performed using 60 Vbeta and 13 Jbeta primers. Original analysis: Roughly 11 million shared chains were among approximately 80 million unique TCR beta chains counted in a later analysis. The table came from immunoSEQ multiplex PCR; TCRdb's copy has only in-frame clones and leaves some out. D and trimming come from the DNA, and the V and J calls and clone size come from that table. The sample holds around 160,000 clones; 80% to 90% are singletons and the top ten take approximately 8.5%.

The receptor's source is a young man in good health and CMV-seropositive. This sequence joins TRBV4-3 and TRBJ2-5; 7 nucleotides line up with TRBD1. Source material: PBMCs. As DNA, the CDR3 is TGCGCCAGCAGCCAAGATCTCGGGACAGCCGGGAAGACCCAGTACTTC. This sequence encodes CASSQDLGTAGKTQYF.